Presented here are 16 T cell receptor beta chains from one specimen sequenced in a study of blood T cell repertoires in COVID-19. The data were produced by immunoSEQ multiplex PCR, yet TCRdb's version contains in-frame clones alone and is incomplete. The sample consists of some 350,000 clones, 80% to 90% of them appearing once. Sample: PBMCs or T cells enriched from blood (not recorded which). The receptors here all came from a young man who had recovered from COVID-19.

This clone occurred once. V and J are TRBV12-5 and TRBJ2-5; TRBD2 aligns across 9 bases. The junction had 3 bases not matched to a gene; V was cut back by 3 bases and J by 1 base. CDR3 length: 15 residues. Germline loops: CDR1 LGHNT, CDR2 FRNRAP. CDR3 nucleotides: TGTGCTAGTGGTTTTCTAGCGGGGTCCCAAGAGACCCAGTACTTC. Translation: CASGFLAGSQETQYF.

V gene TRBV7-6 combines with J gene TRBJ2-3, with TRBD2 matching 10 bases. The V and J ends lost 5 bases and 2 bases, in that order; junction bases with no gene match: 4. The CDR3 runs to 15 residues. CDR1 and CDR2 from the germline V gene are SGHVS and FNYEAQ. CDR3 in DNA: TGTGCCAGCAGCATTCTAGCGGGAGCCACAGATACGCAGTATTTT. Translation gives CASSILAGATDTQYF.

This rearrangement joins TRBV18 to TRBJ2-1; 7 bases are a match to TRBD1. The CDR3 loop spans 15 amino acids. V dropped 3 bases and J dropped 5; count of bases not matched to a gene: 7. Per the germline V gene, CDR1 is KGHSH and CDR2 is LQKENI. The CDR3 loop is CASSPLQGTNNEQFF. In DNA form, the CDR3 reads TGTGCCAGCTCACCTTTACAGGGGACAAACAATGAGCAGTTCTTC. The full variable domain, in which reference TRBV18 and TRBJ2-1 provide the parts outside the CDR3, is NAGVMQNPRHLVRRRGQEARLRCSPMKGHSHVYWYRQLPEEGLKFMVYLQKENIIDESGMPKERFSAEFPKEGPSILRIQQVVRGDSAAYFCASSPLQGTNNEQFFGPGTRLTVL.

The chain joins TRBV2 to TRBJ2-7; TRBD2 matches 12 bases. The V gene end was trimmed by 7 bases and the J gene end by 1 base; junction bases not matched to a gene: 5. The length of the CDR3 is 15 residues. Germline CDR1 reads SNHLY; CDR2 reads FYNNEI. The CDR3 loop is CASNLLAGGSYEQYF. The CDR3 DNA reads TGTGCCAGCAACCTACTAGCGGGAGGTTCCTACGAGCAGTACTTC.

V gene TRBV28 combines with J gene TRBJ1-4; D call uncertain. Germline CDR1 reads MDHEN; CDR2 reads SYDVKM. The CDR3 length is 14 residues. The V gene lost 7 bases and the J gene lost 8 bases, with 17 bases spanning the gap. In DNA, the CDR3 is TGTGCCAGCACCTTACGGAGGTATGGGGAAAAACTGTTTTTT. This encodes CASTLRRYGEKLFF.

This clone has only one observation. This sequence joins TRBV3-1 (or the pseudogene TRBV3-2) and TRBJ1-2, with TRBD1 as a possible D gene (6 bases). There are 16 residues in the CDR3. Trimming shortened V by 6 bases and J by 4 bases, and 21 bases separated the two germline ends. CDR1 and CDR2 (germline): LGHDT, YNNKEL (reference sequence). The CDR3 loop reads CASSSGQTGRAYGYTF. CDR3 nucleotide sequence: TGTGCCAGCAGTTCTGGACAGACTGGGAGGGCCTATGGCTACACCTTC.

J is TRBJ2-7 and V is TRBV28; 7 nucleotides line up with TRBD2. Per germline, CDR1 MDHEN and CDR2 SYDVKM. J was trimmed by 6 bases and V by 3 bases; bases with no gene match: 14. The CDR3 is 16 amino acids. For the CDR3, the DNA is TGTGCCAGCAGTTTCCCCACTACGGGCGGGACTATCGAGCAGTACTTC. It yields the protein CASSFPTTGGTIEQYF.

The chain links TRBV12-3 or TRBV12-4 to TRBJ1-4; TRBD1 matches 7 bases. This CDR3 contains 13 residues. The V and J ends lost 0 bases and 12 bases, in that order; junction bases with no gene match: 4. The CDR3 DNA reads TGTGCCAGCAGTTTAGCAGGGGGCCGGGAACTGTTTTTT. Encoded protein: CASSLAGGRELFF.

The V and J genes are TRBV7-2 and TRBJ2-5; 7 nucleotides line up with TRBD2. The ends lost 2 bases at V and 4 bases at J; junction bases unmatched: 10. The CDR3 contains 16 residues. Germline values: CDR1 SGHTA, CDR2 FQGNSA. The CDR3 DNA is TGTGCCAGCAGCTTACAAGGAGGGAGGGCCCCAGAGACCCAGTACTTC. Its translation: CASSLQGGRAPETQYF.

J is TRBJ2-7 and V is TRBV5-1; 7 nucleotides line up with TRBD2. After removal of 4 bases from V and 4 bases from J, the junction contained 8 bases not matched to a gene. The CDR3 has 14 residues. In germline, CDR1 is SGHRS, CDR2 YFSETQ. The CDR3 coding sequence is TGCGCCAGCAGCGGGGGGGTCGTGAGTTACGAGCAGTACTTC. This gives the protein CASSGGVVSYEQYF. Supplemented by reference TRBV5-1 and TRBJ2-7, the full variable domain reads KAGVTQTPRYLIKTRGQQVTLSCSPISGHRSVSWYQQTPGQGLQFLFEYFSETQRNKGNFPGRFSGRQFSNSRSEMNVSTLELGDSALYLCASSGGVVSYEQYFGPGTRLTVT.

The V call is TRBV9, the J call TRBJ2-7; TRBD1 matches 8 bases. The CDR3 covers 16 residues. Germline V gives CDR1 SGDLS, CDR2 YYNGEE. Trimming at V came to 0 bases and at J to 2 bases, leaving 7 bases not matched to a gene. The CDR3 DNA sequence: TGTGCCAGCAGCGTAGCACCGACAGGGGACCCCTACGAGCAGTACTTC. Protein product: CASSVAPTGDPYEQYF.

The chain employs TRBV10-3 and TRBJ2-7; TRBD2 agrees at 9 bases. J was trimmed by 0 bases and V by 10 bases; bases with no gene match: 7. This CDR3 contains 14 residues. CDR1 and CDR2 from the germline V gene are ENHRY and SYGVKD. CDR3 sequence: CATRPSGNSYEQYF. Written as DNA, the CDR3 is TGTGCCACCCGACCTAGCGGGAACTCCTACGAGCAGTACTTC.

The chain has TRBV28 and TRBJ1-5; TRBD1 is a possible D gene (5 bases). CDR3 size: 13 residues. CDR1 MDHEN and CDR2 SYDVKM come from the germline V gene. Trimming shortened V by 1 base and J by 4 bases, and 5 bases separated the two germline ends. This chain's CDR3 is CASSLYRNQPQHF. The CDR3 DNA sequence: TGTGCCAGCAGTTTATACAGGAATCAGCCCCAGCATTTT.

This chain joins TRBV24-1 and TRBJ2-1; 7 nucleotides align to TRBD1. The CDR3 consists of 16 residues. CDR1 and CDR2 from the germline V gene are KGHDR and SFDVKD. The junction had 7 bases not matched to a gene; V was cut back by 0 bases and J by 6 bases. The CDR3 region is CATSDLGTEIINEQFF. For the CDR3, the DNA is TGTGCCACCAGTGATTTGGGGACAGAGATCATCAATGAGCAGTTCTTC.

The chain uses TRBV24-1 and TRBJ1-5, with TRBD1 matching over 8 bases. Germline V lookup: CDR1 KGHDR, CDR2 SFDVKD. The CDR3 extends over 17 amino acids. Losses at the gene ends were 3 bases for V and 4 bases for J; bases not matched to a gene: 10. In DNA, the CDR3 is TGTGCCACCAGTGATGACCGAACAGGGGGTACTAATCAGCCCCAGCATTTT. The encoded protein is CATSDDRTGGTNQPQHF.

J is TRBJ2-1 and V is TRBV11-2; 7 bases match TRBD2. The CDR3 runs to 14 residues. CDR1 and CDR2 from the germline V gene are SGHAT and FQNNGV. V lost 1 base and J lost 10; bases outside the gene matches: 7. The CDR3 loop reads CASSLVGVGGEQFF. The DNA of the CDR3 is TGTGCCAGCAGCTTAGTGGGTGTCGGGGGGGAGCAGTTCTTC.